This T cell receptor (beta chain) derives from a study of blood T cell repertoires in COVID-19. In the study overall: In each case, the material was cDNA or gDNA derived from T cells, B-cell-depleted T cells, or PBMCs.

Trimming cost V 8 bases and J 4 bases, with 14 bases left between them. The CDR3 has 14 amino acids. CDR1 is LNHDA, CDR2 SQIVND, per germline (reference sequence). In the authors' methods: Reference gene primers were amplified, and this amplification served to estimate nucleated cell counts. Only in-frame clones appear in the TCRdb table, and some are missing; sequencing was by immunoSEQ multiplex PCR. That table gives V, J and clone size, and the DNA gave D and trimming. This sample has about 240,000 clones, with about 86% found just once. Participants were aged 18 to 89 years, lived in 20 to 25 US areas, and enrolled virtually.

The receptor was derived from a woman aged 40 to 50 with acute COVID-19. V and J are TRBV19 and TRBJ2-2; D might be TRBD1 (6 bases). The sequencing input was PBMCs or T cells enriched from blood (not recorded which). The CDR3 nucleotides are TGTGCCAGTGCAACAGGGTATGGCACCGGGGAGCTGTTTTTT. It yields the protein CASATGYGTGELFF.